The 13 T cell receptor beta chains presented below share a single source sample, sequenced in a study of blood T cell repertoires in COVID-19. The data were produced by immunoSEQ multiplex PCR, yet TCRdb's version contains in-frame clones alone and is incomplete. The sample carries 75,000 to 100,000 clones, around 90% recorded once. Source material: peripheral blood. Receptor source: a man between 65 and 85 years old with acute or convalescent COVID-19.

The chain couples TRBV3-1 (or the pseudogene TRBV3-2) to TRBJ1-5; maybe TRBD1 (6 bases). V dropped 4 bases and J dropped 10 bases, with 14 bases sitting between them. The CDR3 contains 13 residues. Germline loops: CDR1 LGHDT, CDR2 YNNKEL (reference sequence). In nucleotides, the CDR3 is TGTGCCAGCAGCCCCTACGGGGGGGCTCCCCAGCATTTT. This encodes CASSPYGGAPQHF.

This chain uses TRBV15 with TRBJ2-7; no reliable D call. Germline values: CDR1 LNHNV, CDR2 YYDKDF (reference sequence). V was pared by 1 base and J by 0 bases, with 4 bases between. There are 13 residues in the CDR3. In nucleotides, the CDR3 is TGTGCCACCAGCAGAGGACTCTCCTACGAGCAGTACTTC. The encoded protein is CATSRGLSYEQYF. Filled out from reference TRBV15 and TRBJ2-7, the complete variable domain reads DAMVIQNPRYQVTQFGKPVTLSCSQTLNHNVMYWYQQKSSQAPKLLFHYYDKDFNNEADTPDNFQSRRPNTSFCFLDIRSPGLGDTAMYLCATSRGLSYEQYFGPGTRLTVT.

The CDR3 nucleotides are TGTGCCAGCAGCCTGGGACAGACTCCATCAAACTATGGCTACACCTTC. Encoded protein: CASSLGQTPSNYGYTF. V usage is TRBV3-1 (or the pseudogene TRBV3-2) and J usage is TRBJ1-2; TRBD1 matches at 7 bases. The germline V gene has CDR1 LGHDT and CDR2 YNNKEL (reference sequence). The CDR3 is 16 amino acids. After removal of 4 bases from V and 2 bases from J, the junction contained 10 bases not matched to a gene.

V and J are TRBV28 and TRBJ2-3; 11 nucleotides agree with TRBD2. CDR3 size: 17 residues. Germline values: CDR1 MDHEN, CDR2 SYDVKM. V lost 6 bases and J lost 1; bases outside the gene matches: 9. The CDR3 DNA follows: TGTGCCAGCAGCTACCCTAGCGGGGGGCGGGGCACAGATACGCAGTATTTT. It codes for CASSYPSGGRGTDTQYF.

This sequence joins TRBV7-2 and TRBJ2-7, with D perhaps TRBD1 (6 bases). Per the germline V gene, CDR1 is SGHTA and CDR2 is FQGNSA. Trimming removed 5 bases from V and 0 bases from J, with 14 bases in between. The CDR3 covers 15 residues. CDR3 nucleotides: TGTGCCAGCAGCCTCTCAGACAGGAGCTCCTACGAGCAGTACTTC. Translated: CASSLSDRSSYEQYF.

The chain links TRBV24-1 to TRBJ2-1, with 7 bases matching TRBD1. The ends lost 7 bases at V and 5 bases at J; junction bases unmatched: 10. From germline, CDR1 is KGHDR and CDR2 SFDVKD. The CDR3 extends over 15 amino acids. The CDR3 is CATSLRQGNHNEQFF. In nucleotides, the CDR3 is TGTGCCACCAGCCTAAGACAGGGTAACCACAATGAGCAGTTCTTC.

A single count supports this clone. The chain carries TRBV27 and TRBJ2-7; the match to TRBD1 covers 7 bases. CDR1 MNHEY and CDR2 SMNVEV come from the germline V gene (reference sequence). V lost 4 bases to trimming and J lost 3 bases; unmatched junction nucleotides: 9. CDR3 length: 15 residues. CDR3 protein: CASSSLQGQYYEQYF. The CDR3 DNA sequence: TGTGCCAGCAGTTCCCTCCAGGGACAGTACTACGAGCAGTACTTC.

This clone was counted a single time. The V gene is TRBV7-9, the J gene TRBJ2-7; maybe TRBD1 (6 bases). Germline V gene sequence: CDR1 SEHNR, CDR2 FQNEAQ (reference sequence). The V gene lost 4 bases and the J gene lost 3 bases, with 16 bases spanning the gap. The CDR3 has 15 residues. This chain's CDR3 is CASSSPRDTHYEQYF. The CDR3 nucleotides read TGTGCCAGCAGCTCTCCCCGGGACACCCACTACGAGCAGTACTTC.

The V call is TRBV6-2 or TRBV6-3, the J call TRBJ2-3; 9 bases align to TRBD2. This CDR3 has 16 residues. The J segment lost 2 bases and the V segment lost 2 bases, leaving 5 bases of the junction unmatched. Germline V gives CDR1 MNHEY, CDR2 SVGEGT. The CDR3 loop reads CASSYTLAGVTDTQYF. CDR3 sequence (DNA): TGTGCCAGCAGTTACACTTTAGCGGGAGTCACAGATACGCAGTATTTT.

The CDR3 DNA reads TGCAGTGCTAAAACCAGCTACGAGCAGTACTTC. Translation gives CSAKTSYEQYF. The chain uses TRBV20-1 and TRBJ2-7; D is ambiguous. Trimming cost V 4 bases and J 3 bases, with 7 bases left between them. The V gene's germline CDR1 is DFQATT and CDR2 SNEGSKA (reference sequence). The CDR3 contains 11 residues.

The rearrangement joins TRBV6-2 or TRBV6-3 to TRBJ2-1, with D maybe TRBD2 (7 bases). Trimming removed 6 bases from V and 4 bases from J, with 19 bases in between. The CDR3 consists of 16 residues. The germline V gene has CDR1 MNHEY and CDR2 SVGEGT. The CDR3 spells CASSAGAGTLYNEQFF. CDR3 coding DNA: TGTGCCAGCAGCGCGGGGGCGGGAACCTTATACAATGAGCAGTTCTTC.

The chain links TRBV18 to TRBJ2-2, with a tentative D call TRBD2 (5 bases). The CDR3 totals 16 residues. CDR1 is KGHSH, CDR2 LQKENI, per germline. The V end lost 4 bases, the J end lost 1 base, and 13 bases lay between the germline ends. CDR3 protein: CASSLLTRKNTGELFF. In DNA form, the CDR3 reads TGTGCCAGCTCACTTTTAACTAGGAAGAACACCGGGGAGCTGTTTTTT.

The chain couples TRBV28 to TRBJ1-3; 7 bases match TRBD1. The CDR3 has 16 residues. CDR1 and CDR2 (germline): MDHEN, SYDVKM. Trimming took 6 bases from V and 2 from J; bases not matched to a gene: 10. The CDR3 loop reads CASSTMPRGTGNTIYF. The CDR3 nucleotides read TGTGCCAGCAGCACCATGCCCAGGGGGACTGGAAACACCATATATTTT.